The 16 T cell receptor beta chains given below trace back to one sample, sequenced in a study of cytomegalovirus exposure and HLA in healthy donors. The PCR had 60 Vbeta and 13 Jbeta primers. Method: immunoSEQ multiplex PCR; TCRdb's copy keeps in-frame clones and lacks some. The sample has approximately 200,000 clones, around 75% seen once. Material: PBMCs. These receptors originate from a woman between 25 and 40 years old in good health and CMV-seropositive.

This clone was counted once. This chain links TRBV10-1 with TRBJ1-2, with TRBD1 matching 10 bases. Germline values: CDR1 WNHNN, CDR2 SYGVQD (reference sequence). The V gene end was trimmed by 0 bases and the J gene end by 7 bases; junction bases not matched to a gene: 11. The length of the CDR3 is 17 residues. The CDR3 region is CASSESPSGQGFSGYTF. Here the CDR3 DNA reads TGCGCCAGCAGTGAGTCCCCTTCGGGACAGGGGTTTTCTGGCTACACCTTC.

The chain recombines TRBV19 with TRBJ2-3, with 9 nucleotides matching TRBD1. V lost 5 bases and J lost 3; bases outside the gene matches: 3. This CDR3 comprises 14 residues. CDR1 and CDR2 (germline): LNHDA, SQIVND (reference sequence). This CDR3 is CASSRTGATDTQYF. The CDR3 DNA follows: TGTGCCAGTAGTCGGACAGGGGCAACAGATACGCAGTATTTT.

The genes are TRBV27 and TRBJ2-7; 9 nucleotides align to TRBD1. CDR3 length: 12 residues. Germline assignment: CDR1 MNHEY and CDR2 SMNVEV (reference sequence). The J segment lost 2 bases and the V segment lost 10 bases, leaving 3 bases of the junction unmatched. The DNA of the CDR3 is TGTGCCACTAGGACAGGGGCCTACGAGCAGTACTTC. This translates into CATRTGAYEQYF.

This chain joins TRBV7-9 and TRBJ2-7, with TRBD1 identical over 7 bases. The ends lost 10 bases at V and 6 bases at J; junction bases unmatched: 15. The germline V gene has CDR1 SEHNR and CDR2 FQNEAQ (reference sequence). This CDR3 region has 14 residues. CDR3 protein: CATFLNRDSAEQYF. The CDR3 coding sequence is TGTGCCACCTTCTTAAACCGGGACAGCGCCGAGCAGTACTTC.

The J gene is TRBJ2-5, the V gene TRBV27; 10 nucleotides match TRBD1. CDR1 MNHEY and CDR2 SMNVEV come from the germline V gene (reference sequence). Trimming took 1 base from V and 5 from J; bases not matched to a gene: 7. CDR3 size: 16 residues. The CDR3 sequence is CASSLLRQGAGETQYF. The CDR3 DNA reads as TGTGCCAGCAGTTTATTGCGACAGGGGGCAGGGGAGACCCAGTACTTC.

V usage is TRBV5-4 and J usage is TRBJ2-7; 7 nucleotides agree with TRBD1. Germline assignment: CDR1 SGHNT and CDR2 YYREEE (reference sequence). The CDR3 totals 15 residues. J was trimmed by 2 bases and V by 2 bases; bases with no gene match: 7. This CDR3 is CASSFMNRGTYEQYF. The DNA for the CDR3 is TGTGCCAGCAGCTTTATGAACAGGGGAACCTACGAGCAGTACTTC.

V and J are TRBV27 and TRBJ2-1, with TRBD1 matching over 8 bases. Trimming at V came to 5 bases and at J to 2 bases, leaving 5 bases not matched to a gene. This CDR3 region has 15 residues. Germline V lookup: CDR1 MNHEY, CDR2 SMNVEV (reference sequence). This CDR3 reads CASSTRQGPYNEQFF. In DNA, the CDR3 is TGTGCCAGCAGTACCCGACAGGGGCCCTACAATGAGCAGTTCTTC.

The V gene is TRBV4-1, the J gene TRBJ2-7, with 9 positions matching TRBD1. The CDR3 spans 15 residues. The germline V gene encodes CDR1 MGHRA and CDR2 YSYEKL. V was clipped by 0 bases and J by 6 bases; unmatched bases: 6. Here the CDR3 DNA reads TGCGCCAGCAGCCAAGATCCGGGACAGGGAAGCGAGCAGTACTTC. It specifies CASSQDPGQGSEQYF.

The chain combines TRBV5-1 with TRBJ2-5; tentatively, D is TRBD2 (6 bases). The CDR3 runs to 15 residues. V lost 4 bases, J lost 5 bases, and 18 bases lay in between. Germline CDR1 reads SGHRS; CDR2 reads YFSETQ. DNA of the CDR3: TGCGCCAGCAGCCCCCCGTCGGGGGTAATGGAGACCCAGTACTTC. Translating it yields CASSPPSGVMETQYF.

The CDR3 DNA sequence: TGTGCCAGCAGGCCCCAGGGAAACACTGAAGCTTTCTTT. It specifies CASRPQGNTEAFF. The chain combines TRBV6-6 with TRBJ1-1, with a possible D match to TRBD1 (5 bases). This CDR3 has 13 amino acids. Trimming removed 6 bases at V and 2 bases at J, with 10 bases between. CDR1 and CDR2 (germline): MNHNY, SVGAGI (reference sequence).

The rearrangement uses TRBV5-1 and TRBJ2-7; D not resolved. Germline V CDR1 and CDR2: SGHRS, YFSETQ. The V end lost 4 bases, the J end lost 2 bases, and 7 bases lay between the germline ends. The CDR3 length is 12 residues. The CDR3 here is CASSLATYEQYF. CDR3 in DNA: TGCGCCAGCAGCCTGGCAACCTACGAGCAGTACTTC.

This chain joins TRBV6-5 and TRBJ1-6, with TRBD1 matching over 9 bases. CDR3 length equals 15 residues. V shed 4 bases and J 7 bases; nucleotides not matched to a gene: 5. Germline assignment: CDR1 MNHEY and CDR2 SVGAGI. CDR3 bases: TGTGCCAGCAGTTCCGGACAGGGGATAAATTCACCCCTCCACTTT. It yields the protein CASSSGQGINSPLHF.

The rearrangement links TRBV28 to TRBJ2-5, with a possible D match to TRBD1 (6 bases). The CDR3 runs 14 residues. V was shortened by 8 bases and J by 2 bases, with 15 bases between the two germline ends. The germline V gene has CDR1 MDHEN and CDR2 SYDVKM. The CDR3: CASLGTFYQETQYF. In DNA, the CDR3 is TGTGCCAGCTTAGGGACATTTTATCAAGAGACCCAGTACTTC.

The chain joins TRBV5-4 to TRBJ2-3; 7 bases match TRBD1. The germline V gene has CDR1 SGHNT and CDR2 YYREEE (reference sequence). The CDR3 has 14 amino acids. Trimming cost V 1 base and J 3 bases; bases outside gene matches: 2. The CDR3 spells CASSLRGRTDTQYF. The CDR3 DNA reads TGTGCCAGCAGCTTGAGGGGGCGAACAGATACGCAGTATTTT.

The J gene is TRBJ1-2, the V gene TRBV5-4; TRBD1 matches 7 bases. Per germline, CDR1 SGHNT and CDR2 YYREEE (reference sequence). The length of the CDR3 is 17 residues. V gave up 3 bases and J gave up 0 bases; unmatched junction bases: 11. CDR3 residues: CASSSDRRWGANYGYTF. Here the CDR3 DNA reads TGTGCCAGCAGCTCGGACAGGAGATGGGGAGCTAACTATGGCTACACCTTC.

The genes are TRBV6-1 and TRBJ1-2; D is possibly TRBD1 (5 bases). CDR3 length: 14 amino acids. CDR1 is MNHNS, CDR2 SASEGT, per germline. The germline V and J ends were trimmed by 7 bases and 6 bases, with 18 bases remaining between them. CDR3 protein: CASNIPGVGDGYTF. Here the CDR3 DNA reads TGTGCCAGCAACATCCCGGGGGTGGGGGATGGCTACACCTTC.